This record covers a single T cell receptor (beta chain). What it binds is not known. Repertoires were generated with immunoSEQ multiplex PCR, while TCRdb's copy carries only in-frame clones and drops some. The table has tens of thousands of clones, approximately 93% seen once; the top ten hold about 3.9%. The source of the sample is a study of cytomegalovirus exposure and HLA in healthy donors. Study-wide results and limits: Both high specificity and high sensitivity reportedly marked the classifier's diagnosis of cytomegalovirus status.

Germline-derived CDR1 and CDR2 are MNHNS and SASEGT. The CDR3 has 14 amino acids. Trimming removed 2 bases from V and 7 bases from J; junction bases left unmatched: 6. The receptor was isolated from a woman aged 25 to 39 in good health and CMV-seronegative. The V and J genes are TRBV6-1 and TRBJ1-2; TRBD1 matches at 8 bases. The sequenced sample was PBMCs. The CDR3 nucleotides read TGTGCCAGCAGTGAAATTCAGGGGGCAGGTGGCTACACCTTC. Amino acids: CASSEIQGAGGYTF.